The 19 T cell receptor beta chains presented below share a single source sample, sequenced in a study of T cells in women clearing cervical HPV infection. Using immunoSEQ multiplex PCR, the repertoire was profiled, and TCRdb retains in-frame clones only, with some absent. The table gives tens of thousands of clones; the top ten clones make up approximately 6.8% of it. Sequencing was performed on blood buffy coat. All receptors derive from a woman aged 18-69 years with a cervical HPV16 infection that either progressed to CIN3+ or cleared (not recorded which).

Details on this clone: The CDR3 is cut off 3 residues early in the read; its end comes from the germline J gene. V gene TRBV10-3 combines with J gene TRBJ2-7; D gene uncertain. V lost 2 bases to trimming and J lost 4 bases, with 6 bases between them. Germline V gene lookup returns CDR1 ENHRY and CDR2 SYGVKD. This CDR3 has 12 amino acids. The CDR3 is CAISEVRYEQYF. Partial CDR3 DNA: TGTGCCATCAGTGAGGTCAGGTACGAG.

To note about this clone: The CDR3 end is not reached by the read, which stops 3 residues before it; the germline J gene fills it in. The J gene is TRBJ2-7, the V gene TRBV12-3 or TRBV12-4; 8 bases agree with TRBD1. V lost 6 bases and J lost 4; bases outside the gene matches: 11. The CDR3 covers 15 residues. Partial CDR3 DNA: TGTGCCAGCAGGTCTACCGGGACAGGAGAGTACGAG. Translation gives CASRSTGTGEYE. The entire CDR3 reads CASRSTGTGEYEQYF.

The DNA read from the CDR3 is TGTGCCAGCAGCCGATCAGGGGGGAACACTGAA. This translates into CASSRSGGNTE. The complete CDR3 sequence is CASSRSGGNTEAFF. The chain links TRBV16 to TRBJ1-1, with 7 bases lining up with TRBD1. The CDR3 end falls 3 residues outside the read, so it is completed with the germline J gene. Trimming at V came to 4 bases and at J to 1 base, leaving 3 bases not matched to a gene. The CDR3 covers 14 residues. CDR1 KGHSY and CDR2 FQNENV come from the germline V gene. The variable domain in full, with the rest retrieved from reference TRBV16 and TRBJ1-1, is GEEVAQTPKHLVRGEGQKAKLYCAPIKGHSYVFWYQQVLKNEFKFLISFQNENVFDETGMPKERFSAKCLPNSPCSLEIQATKLEDSAVYFCASSRSGGNTEAFFGQGTRLTVV.

As concerns this clone: From the germline J gene comes the end of the CDR3, since the read stops 3 residues before it. The chain has TRBV7-2 and TRBJ1-1; D not resolved. The germline V gene has CDR1 SGHTA and CDR2 FQGNSA. CDR3 length: 13 residues. Deletions cut 1 base from V and 4 bases from J, with 7 bases between. CDR3 protein: CASSLEGSTEAFF. Incomplete CDR3 DNA: TGTGCCAGCAGCTTAGAGGGTAGCACTGAA.

To note about this clone: The CDR3 is cut off 3 residues early in the read; its end comes from the germline J gene. J is TRBJ2-3 and V is TRBV5-1, with 12 bases matching TRBD2. The CDR3 has 16 amino acids. Germline CDR1 is SGHRS and CDR2 is YFSETQ. The CDR3 bases that were read are TGCGCCAGCAGCTCTCTAGCGGGGGGGCCAGAGGAGACG. The encoded protein is CASSSLAGGPEET. The whole CDR3 sequence reads CASSSLAGGPEETQYF.

A remark on this clone: From the germline J gene comes the end of the CDR3, since the read stops 3 residues before it. This rearrangement joins TRBV7-9 to TRBJ1-1; 7 nucleotides line up with TRBD1. The CDR3 covers 14 residues. Per germline, CDR1 SEHNR and CDR2 FQNEAQ (reference sequence). The trim removed 7 bases at V and 2 bases at J, leaving 7 bases unmatched. The covered CDR3 bases are TGTGCCAGCACCCAGGACAGGTTTAACACTGAA. It codes for CASTQDRFNTE. The complete CDR3 sequence is CASTQDRFNTEAFF.

The CDR3 loop is CASSLGSGSSGELFF. The DNA read from the CDR3 is TGTGCCAGCAGCTTGGGTTCCGGGTCCTCCGGGGAG. This chain uses TRBV5-4 with TRBJ2-2; no clear D gene. The sequenced fragment ends 3 residues before the CDR3 boundary, so the rest is inferred from the germline J gene. From germline, CDR1 is SGHNT and CDR2 YYREEE (reference sequence). Trimming removed 0 bases at V and 6 bases at J, with 12 bases between. This CDR3 contains 15 residues. Complete variable domain (other parts from reference TRBV5-4 and TRBJ2-2): ETGVTQSPTHLIKTRGQQVTLRCSSQSGHNTVSWYQQALGQGPQFIFQYYREEENGRGNFPPRFSGLQFPNYSSELNVNALELDDSALYLCASSLGSGSSGELFFGEGSRLTVL.

CDR3 amino acids: CASSWDRTAGELFF. CDR3 DNA (partial): TGTGCCAGCAGCTGGGACAGGACAGCCGGGGAG. V usage is TRBV7-2 and J usage is TRBJ2-2; TRBD1 aligns across 8 bases. The sequence runs out 3 residues before the end of the CDR3; the remainder is reconstructed from the germline J gene. V lost 4 bases to trimming and J lost 6 bases; unmatched junction nucleotides: 4. This CDR3 is 14 amino acids long. In germline, CDR1 is SGHTA, CDR2 FQGNSA.

Concerning this clone: The missing CDR3 end, 3 residues past where the read stops, is filled in from the germline J gene. The gene calls are TRBV7-3 and TRBJ2-2; TRBD1 matches 8 bases. The V segment lost 2 bases and the J segment 6 bases; nucleotides outside the gene matches: 5. Germline V CDR1 and CDR2: SGHTA, FQGTGA. The CDR3 consists of 15 residues. The sequenced part of the CDR3 DNA is TGTGCCAGCAGCTTAGGACAGGGAAAGGCCGGGGAG. Translating it yields CASSLGQGKAGE. The entire CDR3 reads CASSLGQGKAGELFF.

Points on this clone: Sequencing ends 3 residues short of the CDR3 end; the germline J gene provides the rest. The gene calls are TRBV5-1 and TRBJ2-1; TRBD2 might be the D (6 bases). This CDR3 region has 13 residues. Germline assignment: CDR1 SGHRS and CDR2 YFSETQ. Trimming removed 3 bases at V and 4 bases at J, with 8 bases between. The sequenced part of the CDR3 DNA is TGCGCCAGCAGCTCCGCGGGGTACAATGAG. This encodes CASSSAGYNE. The CDR3 as a whole reads CASSSAGYNEQFF.

Worth noting for this clone: The CDR3 end lies 3 residues beyond the end of the read and is filled in from the germline J gene. This chain links TRBV5-4 with TRBJ2-1; the match to TRBD2 covers 7 bases. The CDR3 runs 15 residues. CDR1 and CDR2 (germline): SGHNT, YYREEE (reference sequence). The V segment lost 5 bases and the J segment 5 bases; nucleotides outside the gene matches: 10. Incomplete CDR3 DNA: TGTGCCAGCAGAAAACCGGGACTACTAGACAATGAG. It codes for CASRKPGLLDNE. The whole CDR3 is CASRKPGLLDNEQFF.

Concerning this clone: The CDR3 end falls 3 residues outside the read, so it is completed with the germline J gene. The chain employs TRBV20-1 and TRBJ2-2, with 11 bases aligning to TRBD2. Unmatched junction bases numbered 1, after V lost 0 bases and J lost 1 base. The CDR3 length is 16 residues. CDR1 and CDR2 (germline): DFQATT, SNEGSKA (reference sequence). CDR3 region: CSARDLAGGNTGELFF. The DNA read from the CDR3 is TGCAGTGCTAGAGATCTAGCGGGGGGGAACACCGGGGAG.

Note on this clone: The observed sequence ends 3 residues before the CDR3 terminus, with the missing tail filled in from the germline J gene. The chain carries TRBV19 and TRBJ1-2; the match to TRBD1 covers 7 bases. Looked up from germline, CDR1 is LNHDA and CDR2 is SQIVND (reference sequence). The CDR3 is 13 residues long. CDR3 sequence reads: CASKNTGEWDYTF. The sequenced CDR3 bases are TGTGCCAGTAAGAACACAGGGGAGTGGGAC.

Turning to this clone: The sequenced fragment ends 3 residues before the CDR3 boundary, so the rest is inferred from the germline J gene. The chain combines TRBV19 with TRBJ2-2; TRBD2 aligns across 7 bases. V lost 6 bases to trimming and J lost 1 base; unmatched junction nucleotides: 11. The CDR3 spans 17 residues. CDR1 LNHDA and CDR2 SQIVND come from the germline V gene (reference sequence). CDR3 sequence reads: CASSRGVAGMNTGELFF. The CDR3 DNA, read in part, is TGTGCCAGTAGCCGGGGGGTCGCGGGGATGAACACCGGGGAG.

The DNA read from the CDR3 is TGCAGTGCCAGACAGGGGGCTGTTCCCTACGAG. This encodes CSARQGAVPYE. Given in full, the CDR3 is CSARQGAVPYEQYF. This sequence joins TRBV20-1 and TRBJ2-7, with TRBD1 matching over 10 bases. From the germline J gene comes the end of the CDR3, since the read stops 3 residues before it. Germline V gene lookup returns CDR1 DFQATT and CDR2 SNEGSKA (reference sequence). V was pared by 6 bases and J by 2 bases, with 7 bases of the junction left unmatched. The CDR3 length is 14 residues.

To note about this clone: Read coverage stops 3 residues before the CDR3 terminus; the germline J gene supplies the remainder. The gene calls are TRBV7-9 and TRBJ1-6; tentative D call: TRBD1 (6 bases). From germline, CDR1 is SEHNR and CDR2 FQNEAQ (reference sequence). CDR3 length equals 14 residues. With 4 bases removed from V and 9 bases from J, the gap between germline ends came to 13 bases. The CDR3 sequence is CASSSTGHGSPLHF. The CDR3 DNA, read in part, is TGTGCCAGCAGCTCTACAGGGCACGGTTCACCC.

A word on this clone: From the germline J gene comes the end of the CDR3, since the read stops 3 residues before it. The chain carries TRBV11-3 and TRBJ1-2; TRBD1 might be the D (5 bases). Germline V CDR1 and CDR2: SGHNT, YENEEA. The CDR3 consists of 15 residues. V lost 5 bases to trimming and J lost 5 bases, with 18 bases between them. The CDR3 sequence is CASSPGETGAYGYTF. The CDR3 DNA, read in part, is TGTGCCAGCAGCCCGGGGGAGACTGGAGCATATGGC.

Here the CDR3 reads CSLQLGQDTQYF. Incomplete CDR3 DNA: TGCAGTCTTCAGTTGGGGCAAGATACG. The chain is built from TRBV20-1 and TRBJ2-3; D is possibly TRBD1 (5 bases). The read gets to within 3 residues of the CDR3 end, and the germline J gene fills in the rest. The CDR3 runs 12 residues. CDR1 is DFQATT and CDR2 is SNEGSKA in the germline V gene (reference sequence). Trimming cost V 8 bases and J 5 bases, with 14 bases left between them.

Remarks on this clone: The observed sequence ends 3 residues before the CDR3 terminus, with the missing tail filled in from the germline J gene. This sequence joins TRBV19 and TRBJ1-6; 8 bases map to TRBD1. V shed 6 bases, J shed 6 bases, and the junction held 7 bases outside the gene matches. This CDR3 comprises 15 residues. Germline lookup yields CDR1 LNHDA and CDR2 SQIVND (reference sequence). The sequenced part of the CDR3 DNA is TGTGCCAGTAGGGGGGACAGGCTTTTTAATTCACCC. Encoded protein: CASRGDRLFNSP. The CDR3 in its entirety is CASRGDRLFNSPLHF. The whole variable domain, filled in from reference TRBV19 and TRBJ1-6, reads DGGITQSPKYLFRKEGQNVTLSCEQNLNHDAMYWYRQDPGQGLRLIYYSQIVNDFQKGDIAEGYSVSREKKESFPLTVTSAQKNPTAFYLCASRGDRLFNSPLHFGNGTRLTVT.